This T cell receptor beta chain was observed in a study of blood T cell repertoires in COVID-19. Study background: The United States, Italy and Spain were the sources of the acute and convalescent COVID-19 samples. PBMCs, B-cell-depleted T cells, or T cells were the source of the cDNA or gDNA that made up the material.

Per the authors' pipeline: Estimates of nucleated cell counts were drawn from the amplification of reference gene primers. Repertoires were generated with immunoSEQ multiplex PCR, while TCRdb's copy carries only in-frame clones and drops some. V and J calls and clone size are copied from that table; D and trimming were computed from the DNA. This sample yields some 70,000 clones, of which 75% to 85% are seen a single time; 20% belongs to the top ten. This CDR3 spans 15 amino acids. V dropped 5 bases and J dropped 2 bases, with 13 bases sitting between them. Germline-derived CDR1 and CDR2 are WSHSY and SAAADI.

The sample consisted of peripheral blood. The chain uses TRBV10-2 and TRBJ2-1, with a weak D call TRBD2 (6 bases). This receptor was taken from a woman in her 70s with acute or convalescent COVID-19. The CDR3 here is CASSRDLGTYNEQFF. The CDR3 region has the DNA TGCGCCAGCAGTAGGGACTTAGGGACCTACAATGAGCAGTTCTTC.